The clone carrying this TCR beta chain was recorded once. Produced via immunoSEQ multiplex PCR; TCRdb's table is partial and in-frame only. The top ten hold around 1.1% of the sample, which has approximately 45,000 clones, 70% to 90% seen once. The data belong to a study of T cell responses to AZD1222 COVID-19 vaccine. J was trimmed by 4 bases and V by 0 bases; bases with no gene match: 4. This CDR3 is built from 16 residues. The germline V gene encodes CDR1 MNHEY and CDR2 SVGAGI. The rearrangement links TRBV6-5 to TRBJ2-1; 9 bases agree with TRBD1. This TCR came from an adult who received the AZD1222 COVID-19 vaccine. Sequencing used peripheral blood, obtained 28 days after the second AZD1222 dose. CDR3 protein: CASSYSWDRAYNEQFF. The CDR3 DNA follows: TGTGCCAGCAGTTACTCATGGGACAGGGCTTACAATGAGCAGTTCTTC.